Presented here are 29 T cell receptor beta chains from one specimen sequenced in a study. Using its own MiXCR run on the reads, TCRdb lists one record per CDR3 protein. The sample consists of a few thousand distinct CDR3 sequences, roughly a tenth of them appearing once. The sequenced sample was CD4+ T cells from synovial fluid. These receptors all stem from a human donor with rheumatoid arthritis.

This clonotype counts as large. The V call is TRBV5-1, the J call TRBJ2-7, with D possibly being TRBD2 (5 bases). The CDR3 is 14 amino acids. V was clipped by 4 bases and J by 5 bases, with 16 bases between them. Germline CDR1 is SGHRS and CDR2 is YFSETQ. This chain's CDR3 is CASSERAGAHEQYF. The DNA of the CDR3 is TGCGCCAGCAGCGAGAGGGCCGGTGCCCACGAGCAGTACTTC.

Written as DNA, the CDR3 is TGTGCCAGCAGCGGAACATCGCGGGCGACTGAAGCTTTCTTT. Its translation is CASSGTSRATEAFF. The V gene is TRBV9, the J gene TRBJ1-1; D unclear. The CDR3 length is 14 residues. CDR1 and CDR2 (germline): SGDLS, YYNGEE. Deletions cut 3 bases from V and 5 bases from J, with 14 bases between.

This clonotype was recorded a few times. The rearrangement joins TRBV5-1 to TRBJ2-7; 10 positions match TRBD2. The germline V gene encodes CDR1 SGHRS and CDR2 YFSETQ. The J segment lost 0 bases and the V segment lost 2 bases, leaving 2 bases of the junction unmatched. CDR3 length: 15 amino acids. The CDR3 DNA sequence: TGCGCCAGCAGCTTAGGACTAGCGGACTCCTACGAGCAGTACTTC. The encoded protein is CASSLGLADSYEQYF.

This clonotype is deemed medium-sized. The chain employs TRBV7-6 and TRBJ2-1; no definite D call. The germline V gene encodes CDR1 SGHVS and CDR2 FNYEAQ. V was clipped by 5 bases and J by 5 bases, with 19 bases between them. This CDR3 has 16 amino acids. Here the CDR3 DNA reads TGTGCCAGCAGCGGCCTATGGTCCGCTGACAACAATGAGCAGTTCTTC. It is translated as CASSGLWSADNNEQFF.

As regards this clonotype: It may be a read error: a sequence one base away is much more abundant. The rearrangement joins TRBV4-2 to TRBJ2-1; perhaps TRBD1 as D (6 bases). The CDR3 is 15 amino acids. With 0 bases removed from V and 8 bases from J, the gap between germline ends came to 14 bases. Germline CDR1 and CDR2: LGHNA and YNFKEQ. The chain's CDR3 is CASSQEIRTAHEQFF. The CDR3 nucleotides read TGTGCCAGCAGCCAAGAAATCCGGACAGCCCATGAGCAGTTCTTC.

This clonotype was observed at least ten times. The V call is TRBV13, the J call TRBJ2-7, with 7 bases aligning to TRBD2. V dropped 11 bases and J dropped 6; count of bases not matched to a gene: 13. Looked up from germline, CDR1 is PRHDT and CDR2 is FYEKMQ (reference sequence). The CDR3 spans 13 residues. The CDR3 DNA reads TGTGCCTCCGGGGCGGGAGAGCCCTCCGAGCAGTACTTC. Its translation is CASGAGEPSEQYF.

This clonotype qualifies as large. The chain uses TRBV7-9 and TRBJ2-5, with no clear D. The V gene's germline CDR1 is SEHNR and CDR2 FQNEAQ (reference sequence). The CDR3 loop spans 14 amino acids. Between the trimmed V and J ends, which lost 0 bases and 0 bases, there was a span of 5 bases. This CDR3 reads CASSLARYQETQYF. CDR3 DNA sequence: TGTGCCAGCAGCTTAGCCAGGTACCAAGAGACCCAGTACTTC.

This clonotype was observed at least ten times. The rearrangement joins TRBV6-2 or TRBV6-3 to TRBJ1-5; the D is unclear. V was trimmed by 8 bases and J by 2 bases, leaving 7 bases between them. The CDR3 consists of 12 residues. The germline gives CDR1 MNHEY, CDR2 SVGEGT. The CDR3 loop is CASQIGNQPQHF. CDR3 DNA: TGTGCCAGCCAAATTGGCAATCAGCCCCAGCATTTT.

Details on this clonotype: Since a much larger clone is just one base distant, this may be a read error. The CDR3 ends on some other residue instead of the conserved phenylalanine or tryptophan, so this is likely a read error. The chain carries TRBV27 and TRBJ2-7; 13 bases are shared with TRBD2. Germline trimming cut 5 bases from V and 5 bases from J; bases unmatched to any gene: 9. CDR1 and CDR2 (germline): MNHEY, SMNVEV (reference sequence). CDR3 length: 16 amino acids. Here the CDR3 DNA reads TGTGCCAGCAGTCCTATCGGACTAGCGGGAGTAAACGAGCAGTACCTC. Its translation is CASSPIGLAGVNEQYL.

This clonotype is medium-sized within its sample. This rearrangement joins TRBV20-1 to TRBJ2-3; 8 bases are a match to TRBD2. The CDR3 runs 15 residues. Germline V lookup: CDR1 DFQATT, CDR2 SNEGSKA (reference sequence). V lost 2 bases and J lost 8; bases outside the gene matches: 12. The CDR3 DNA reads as TGCAGTGCTAGAAAACCGGGACTAGAGTGGGGTACGCAGTATTTT. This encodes CSARKPGLEWGTQYF.

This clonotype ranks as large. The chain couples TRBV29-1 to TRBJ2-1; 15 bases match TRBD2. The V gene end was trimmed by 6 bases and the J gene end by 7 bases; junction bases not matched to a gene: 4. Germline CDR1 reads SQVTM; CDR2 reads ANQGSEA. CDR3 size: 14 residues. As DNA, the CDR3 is TGCAGCGTAAGGACTAGCGGGAGGGAAAATGAGCAGTTCTTC. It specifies CSVRTSGRENEQFF.

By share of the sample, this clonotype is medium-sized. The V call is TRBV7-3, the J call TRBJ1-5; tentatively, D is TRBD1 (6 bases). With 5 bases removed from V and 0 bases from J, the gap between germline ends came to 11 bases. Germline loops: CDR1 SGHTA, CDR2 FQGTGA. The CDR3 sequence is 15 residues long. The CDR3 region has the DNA TGTGCCAGCAGCACAAACAGGGATAGCAATCAGCCCCAGCATTTT. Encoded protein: CASSTNRDSNQPQHF.

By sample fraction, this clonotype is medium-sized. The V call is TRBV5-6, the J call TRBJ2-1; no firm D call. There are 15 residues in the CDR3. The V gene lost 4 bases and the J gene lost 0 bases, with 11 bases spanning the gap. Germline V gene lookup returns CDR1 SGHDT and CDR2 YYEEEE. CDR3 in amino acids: CASSPWVNSYNEQFF. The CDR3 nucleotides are TGTGCCAGCAGCCCCTGGGTTAACTCCTACAATGAGCAGTTCTTC.

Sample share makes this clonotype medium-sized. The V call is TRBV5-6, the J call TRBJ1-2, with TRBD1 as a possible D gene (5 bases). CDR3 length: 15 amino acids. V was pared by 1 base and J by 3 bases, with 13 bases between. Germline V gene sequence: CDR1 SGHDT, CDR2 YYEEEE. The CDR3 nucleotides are TGTGCCAGCAGCTTGTTTCAGGGAAGAGACTATGGCTACACCTTC. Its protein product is CASSLFQGRDYGYTF. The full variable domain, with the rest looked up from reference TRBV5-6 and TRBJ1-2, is DAGVTQSPTHLIKTRGQQVTLRCSPKSGHDTVSWYQQALGQGPQFIFQYYEEEERQRGNFPDRFSGHQFPNYSSELNVNALLLGDSALYLCASSLFQGRDYGYTFGSGTRLTVV.

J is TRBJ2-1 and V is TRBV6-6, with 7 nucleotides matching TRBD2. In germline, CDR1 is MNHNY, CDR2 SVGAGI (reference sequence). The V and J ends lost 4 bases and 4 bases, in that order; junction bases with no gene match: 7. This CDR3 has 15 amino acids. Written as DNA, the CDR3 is TGTGCCAGCAGTTCAGGCCTAGCGGTGTACAATGAGCAGTTCTTC. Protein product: CASSSGLAVYNEQFF.

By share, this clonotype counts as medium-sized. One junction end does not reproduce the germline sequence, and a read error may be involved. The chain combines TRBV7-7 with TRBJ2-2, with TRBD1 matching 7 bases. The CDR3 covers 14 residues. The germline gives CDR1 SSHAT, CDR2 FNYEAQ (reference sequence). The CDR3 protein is CASSLGTDTGELFF. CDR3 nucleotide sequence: TGTGCTAGCAGCTTAGGGACAGACACCGGGGAGCTGTTTTTT.

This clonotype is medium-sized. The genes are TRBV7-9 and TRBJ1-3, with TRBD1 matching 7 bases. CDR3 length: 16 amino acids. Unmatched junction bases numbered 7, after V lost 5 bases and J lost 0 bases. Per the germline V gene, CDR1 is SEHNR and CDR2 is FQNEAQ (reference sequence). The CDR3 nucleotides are TGTGCCAGCAGCGAGCGCAGGGGGGACTCTGGAAACACCATATATTTT. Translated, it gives CASSERRGDSGNTIYF.

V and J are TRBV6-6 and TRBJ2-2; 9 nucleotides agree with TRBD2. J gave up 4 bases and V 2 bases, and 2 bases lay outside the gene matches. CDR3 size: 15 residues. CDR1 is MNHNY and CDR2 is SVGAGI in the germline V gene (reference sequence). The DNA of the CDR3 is TGTGCCAGCAGTTACCTTAGCGGGAGCACCGGGGAGCTGTTTTTT. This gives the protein CASSYLSGSTGELFF.

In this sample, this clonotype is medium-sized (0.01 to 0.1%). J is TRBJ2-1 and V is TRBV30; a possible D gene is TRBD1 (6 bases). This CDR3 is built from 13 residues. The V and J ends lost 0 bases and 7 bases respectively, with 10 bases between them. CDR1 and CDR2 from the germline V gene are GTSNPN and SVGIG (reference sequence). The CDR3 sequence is CAWSVLQGNEQFF. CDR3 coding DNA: TGTGCCTGGAGTGTACTACAGGGTAATGAGCAGTTCTTC.

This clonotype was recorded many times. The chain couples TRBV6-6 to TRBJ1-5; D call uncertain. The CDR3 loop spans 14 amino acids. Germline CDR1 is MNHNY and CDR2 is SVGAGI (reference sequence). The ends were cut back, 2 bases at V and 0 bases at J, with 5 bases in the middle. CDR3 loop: CASSYEYSNQPQHF. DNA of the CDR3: TGTGCCAGCAGTTACGAGTATAGCAATCAGCCCCAGCATTTT.

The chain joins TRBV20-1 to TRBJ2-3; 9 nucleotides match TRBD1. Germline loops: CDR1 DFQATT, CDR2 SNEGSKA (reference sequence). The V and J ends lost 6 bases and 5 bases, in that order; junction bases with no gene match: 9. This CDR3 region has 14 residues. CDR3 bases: TGCAGTGCCGCGAAACAGGGGGCTGAAGATACGCAGTATTTT. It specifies CSAAKQGAEDTQYF.

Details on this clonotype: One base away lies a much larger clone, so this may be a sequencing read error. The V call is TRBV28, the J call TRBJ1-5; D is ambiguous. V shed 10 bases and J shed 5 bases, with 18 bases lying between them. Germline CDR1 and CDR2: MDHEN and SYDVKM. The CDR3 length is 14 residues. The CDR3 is CANRLWVGDQPQHF. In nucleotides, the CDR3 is TGTGCCAACAGACTGTGGGTGGGAGATCAGCCCCAGCATTTT.

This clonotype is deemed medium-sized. CDR3 protein: CASSLADVSSQETQYF. In DNA, the CDR3 is TGTGCCAGCAGCTTAGCGGACGTGAGTTCCCAAGAGACCCAGTACTTC. The genes are TRBV11-1 and TRBJ2-5, with unresolved D. The germline V gene has CDR1 SGHAT and CDR2 FQDESV (reference sequence). V was pared by 0 bases and J by 1 base, with 12 bases between. The CDR3 is made up of 16 amino acids.

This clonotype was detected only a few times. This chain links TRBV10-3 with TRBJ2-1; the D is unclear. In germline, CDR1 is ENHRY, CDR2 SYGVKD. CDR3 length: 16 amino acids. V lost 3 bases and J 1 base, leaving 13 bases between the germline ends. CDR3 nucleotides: TGTGCCATCAGTGACGTTCCAGCTTATTCCTACAATGAGCAGTTCTTC. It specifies CAISDVPAYSYNEQFF.

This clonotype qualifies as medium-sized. As DNA, the CDR3 is TGTGCCAGCAGCAGGGACACTTACAGCACAGATACGCAGTATTTT. Protein: CASSRDTYSTDTQYF. This chain links TRBV11-1 with TRBJ2-3, with D perhaps TRBD1 (6 bases). V lost 5 bases and J lost 0, with 12 bases in between. The CDR3 length is 15 residues. Per germline, CDR1 SGHAT and CDR2 FQDESV (reference sequence).

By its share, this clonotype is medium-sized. CDR3 DNA: TGTGCCAGCAGGACAGCTGCTTATAGCAATCAGCCCCAGCATTTT. Protein sequence: CASRTAAYSNQPQHF. This chain joins TRBV6-5 and TRBJ1-5, with D perhaps matching TRBD1 (5 bases). Germline V lookup: CDR1 MNHEY, CDR2 SVGAGI. CDR3 length equals 15 residues. Trimming pared 6 bases from V and 0 bases from J, leaving 12 bases between.

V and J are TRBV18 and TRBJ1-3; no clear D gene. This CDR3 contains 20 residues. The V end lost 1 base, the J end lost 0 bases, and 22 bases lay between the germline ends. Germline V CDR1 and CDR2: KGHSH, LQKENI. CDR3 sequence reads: CASSPRSQHTTLISGNTIYF. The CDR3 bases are TGTGCCAGCTCACCACGGAGTCAGCACACAACACTAATCTCTGGAAACACCATATATTTT.

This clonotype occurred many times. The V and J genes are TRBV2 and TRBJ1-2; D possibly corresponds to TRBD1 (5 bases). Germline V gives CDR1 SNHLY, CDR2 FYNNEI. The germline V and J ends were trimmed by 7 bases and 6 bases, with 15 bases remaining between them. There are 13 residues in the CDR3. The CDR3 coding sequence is TGTGCCAGCACGATAGGGGCCTTTGATGGCTACACCTTC. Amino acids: CASTIGAFDGYTF.

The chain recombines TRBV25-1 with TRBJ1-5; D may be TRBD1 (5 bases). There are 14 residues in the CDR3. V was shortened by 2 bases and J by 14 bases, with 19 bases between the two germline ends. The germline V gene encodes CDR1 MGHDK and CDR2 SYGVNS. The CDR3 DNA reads TGTGCCAGCAGTGAAGGGGGGAGCAAGCAGAAAAAGCATTTT. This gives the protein CASSEGGSKQKKHF.